This T cell receptor beta chain was retrieved from a study of cytomegalovirus exposure and HLA in healthy donors. Study-wide context: Unique TCR beta sequences numbering approximately 120 million came from about 180 million T cells in an earlier analysis. An early data release held 75 million to 100 million unique TCRs from HLA-typed donors. Notes on the study in general: Most subjects' HLA-A and HLA-B alleles were reportedly predicted from TCR beta sequences.

V was cut by 5 bases and J by 6 bases, with 17 bases left in between. Germline values: CDR1 SGHVS, CDR2 FNYEAQ. The CDR3 consists of 15 residues. The records omit this donor's CMV serostatus. The PCR made use of 60 Vbeta and 13 Jbeta primers. Assay: immunoSEQ multiplex PCR; the TCRdb copy retains only in-frame clones and omits some. Here the sample spans fewer than 150,000 clones, 73% being singletons. Points on this clone: No antigen is known for it.

The material sequenced was PBMCs. The rearrangement joins TRBV7-6 to TRBJ2-1; D unclear. The clonotype originates from a human donor in good health. The CDR3 region is CASSQIAGGSNEQFF. The CDR3 bases are TGTGCCAGCAGCCAGATAGCCGGCGGTTCCAATGAGCAGTTCTTC.